The present T cell receptor beta chain was sequenced within a study of Graves' ophthalmopathy and Graves' hyperthyroidism. Study as a whole: Blood was drawn at initial diagnosis, before any treatment.

This clonotype showed up many times. Its antigen is undetermined. Amplified material comprised TCR beta CDR3 regions derived from RNA transcripts. HTBI primers were employed in first-round RT-PCR, then a second-round multiplex PCR followed. TCRdb reanalysed the multiplex PCR reads using MiXCR and keeps one entry per CDR3 protein. This table holds roughly 300,000 distinct CDR3 sequences, 17% found once. Ophthalmopathy donors' eye disease showed moderate-to-severe activity, CAS of at least 3, NOSPECS of at least 4 and duration under 3 months. Other autoimmune disease, uncontrolled infection, pregnancy and lactation led to exclusion. V lost 5 bases to trimming and J lost 0 bases; unmatched junction nucleotides: 5. The CDR3 runs 15 residues. Germline V gene lookup returns CDR1 SGHVT and CDR2 SQSDAQ. Study observations and caveats: Appearing in blood as well were most expanded thyroid clonotypes above 0.001 frequency.

This rearrangement joins TRBV7-4 to TRBJ2-7; TRBD1 matches at 9 bases. The sample taken for sequencing was peripheral blood. The source of this sequence is an adult man with Graves' ophthalmopathy. The CDR3 sequence: CASSQPGQGSYEQYF. The DNA for the CDR3 is TGTGCCAGCAGCCAACCGGGACAGGGCTCCTACGAGCAGTACTTC.